A single sample gave rise to the 6 T cell receptor beta chains below, sequenced in a study of T cell repertoires in cytomegalovirus infection. These receptors have no known antigen. TCRdb re-analysed the reads in MiXCR, keeping a single row per CDR3 protein. Counted here are roughly 46,000 distinct CDR3 sequences, about a fifth occurring once; the ten biggest clones make up around half. This sample comprised CD8+ T cells from cultured PBMCs, obtained from culture after CMV antigen stimulation. Receptors originate from a human donor in good health (CMV status not recorded). Some clones in this sample may be carry-over from other donors' samples.

This clonotype was seen ten or more times. The chain joins TRBV5-5 to TRBJ1-2, with D maybe TRBD1 (6 bases). Trimming removed 2 bases from V and 4 bases from J, with 12 bases in between. CDR3 length: 14 residues. Per germline, CDR1 SGHKS and CDR2 YYEKEE (reference sequence). This CDR3 reads CASSFSDSFYGYTF. DNA for the CDR3: TGTGCCAGCAGCTTCTCGGACAGCTTCTATGGCTACACCTTC.

The V gene is TRBV28, the J gene TRBJ1-5; D is uncertain. Germline V gene lookup returns CDR1 MDHEN and CDR2 SYDVKM. This CDR3 has 15 amino acids. The ends were cut back, 8 bases at V and 2 bases at J, with 16 bases in the middle. CDR3 nucleotide sequence: TGTGCCAGCTCTTCCCGGGGAGGACGCAATCAGCCCCAGCATTTT. Encoded protein: CASSSRGGRNQPQHF.

This clonotype was detected a few times. This chain connects TRBV6-1 to TRBJ2-2, with TRBD1 identical over 12 bases. In germline, CDR1 is MNHNS, CDR2 SASEGT. This CDR3 comprises 16 residues. The ends lost 8 bases at V and 4 bases at J; junction bases unmatched: 8. CDR3 DNA: TGTGCCAGCTTAAGGGACAGGGGGCAAGGCACCGGGGAGCTGTTTTTT. Protein: CASLRDRGQGTGELFF.

This clonotype was counted at least ten times. The J gene is TRBJ2-1, the V gene TRBV7-3, with D possibly matching TRBD2 (5 bases). V lost 5 bases to trimming and J lost 2 bases, with 10 bases between them. The CDR3 runs 14 residues. Per the germline V gene, CDR1 is SGHTA and CDR2 is FQGTGA. This CDR3 is CASSPGGPYNEQFF. The CDR3, as DNA: TGTGCCAGCAGCCCCGGAGGACCCTACAATGAGCAGTTCTTC.

This clonotype appeared a few times. The V and J genes are TRBV11-2 and TRBJ2-5; 8 nucleotides match TRBD2. The germline V gene has CDR1 SGHAT and CDR2 FQNNGV. This CDR3 has 16 amino acids. J gave up 2 bases and V 5 bases, and 10 bases lay outside the gene matches. In DNA, the CDR3 is TGTGCCAGCAGCCCGGGGGGGACACCCATTCAAGAGACCCAGTACTTC. This translates into CASSPGGTPIQETQYF.

In its sample, this clonotype was seen a few times. The chain joins TRBV27 to TRBJ1-2; D perhaps matches TRBD1 (6 bases). V was cut by 4 bases and J by 2 bases, with 14 bases left in between. This CDR3 has 15 residues. Germline V gene data show CDR1 as MNHEY and CDR2 as SMNVEV (reference sequence). This CDR3 is CASSSIPDRNYGYTF. The CDR3 DNA reads TGTGCCAGCAGTTCCATACCCGACAGGAACTATGGCTACACCTTC.